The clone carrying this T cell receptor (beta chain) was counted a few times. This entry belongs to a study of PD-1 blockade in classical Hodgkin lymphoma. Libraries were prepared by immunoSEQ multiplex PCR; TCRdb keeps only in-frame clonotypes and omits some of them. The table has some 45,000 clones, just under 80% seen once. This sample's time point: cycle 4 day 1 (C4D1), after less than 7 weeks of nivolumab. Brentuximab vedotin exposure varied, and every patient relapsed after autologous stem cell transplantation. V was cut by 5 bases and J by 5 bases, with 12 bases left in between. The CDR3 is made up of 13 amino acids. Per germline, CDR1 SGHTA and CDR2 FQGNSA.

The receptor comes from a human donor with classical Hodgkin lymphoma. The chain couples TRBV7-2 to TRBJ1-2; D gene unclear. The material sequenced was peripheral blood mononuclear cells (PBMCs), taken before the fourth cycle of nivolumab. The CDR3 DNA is TGTGCCAGCAGCCGCGATCCGCTGTATGGCTACACCTTC. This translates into CASSRDPLYGYTF.